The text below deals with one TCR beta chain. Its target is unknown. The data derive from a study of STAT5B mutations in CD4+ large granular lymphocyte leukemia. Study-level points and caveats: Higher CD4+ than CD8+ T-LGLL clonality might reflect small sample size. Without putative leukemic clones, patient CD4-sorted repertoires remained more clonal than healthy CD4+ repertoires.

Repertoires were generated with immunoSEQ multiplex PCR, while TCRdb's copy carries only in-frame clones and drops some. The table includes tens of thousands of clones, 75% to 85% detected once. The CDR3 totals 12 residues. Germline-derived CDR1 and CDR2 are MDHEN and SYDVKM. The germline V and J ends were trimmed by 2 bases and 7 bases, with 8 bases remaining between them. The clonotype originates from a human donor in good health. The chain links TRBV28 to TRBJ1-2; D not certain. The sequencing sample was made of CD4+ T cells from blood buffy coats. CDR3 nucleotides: TGTGCCAGCAGTTTACGAGGGTTTGGCTACACCTTC. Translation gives CASSLRGFGYTF.